Below are 23 T cell receptor beta chains sequenced from a single sample in a study of shared clonotypes between healthy human individuals. The assay was immunoSEQ multiplex PCR, and TCRdb's table has in-frame clones only and misses some. This sample has 2,500,000 or so clones, with just under 95% found just once. What was sequenced was naive CD4+ T cells from PBMCs. The subset was: CD45RA+ positively selected. The receptors come from a man in his late teens or twenties in good health. Some clones in this sample may be carry-over from other donors' samples.

This chain joins TRBV13 and TRBJ2-1, with D perhaps matching TRBD2 (5 bases). From germline, CDR1 is PRHDT and CDR2 FYEKMQ (reference sequence). The germline V and J ends were trimmed by 5 bases and 1 base, with 15 bases remaining between them. This CDR3 comprises 16 residues. The CDR3 DNA sequence: TGTGCCAGCAGCGCCTCTGGCAGGACTTCCTACAATGAGCAGTTCTTC. Amino acids: CASSASGRTSYNEQFF.

The rearrangement joins TRBV7-9 to TRBJ1-2; 12 nucleotides line up with TRBD1. Unmatched junction bases numbered 12, after V lost 4 bases and J lost 6 bases. The V gene's germline CDR1 is SEHNR and CDR2 FQNEAQ (reference sequence). This CDR3 contains 17 residues. Written as DNA, the CDR3 is TGTGCCAGCAGCTCGACCGGGACAGGGGGCGCCGTTAATGGCTACACCTTC. This gives the protein CASSSTGTGGAVNGYTF.

The rearrangement uses TRBV7-9 and TRBJ1-2; 7 nucleotides agree with TRBD1. Germline CDR1 SEHNR, CDR2 FQNEAQ (reference sequence). The CDR3 runs 14 residues. The V and J ends lost 6 bases and 4 bases, in that order; junction bases with no gene match: 8. This chain's CDR3 is CASSPGGPSYGYTF. CDR3 coding DNA: TGTGCCAGCAGTCCAGGGGGGCCCTCCTATGGCTACACCTTC.

About this clone: Other DNA sequences of this sample code for an identical CDR3. The chain couples TRBV7-2 to TRBJ2-3, with D unclear. Germline CDR1 and CDR2: SGHTA and FQGNSA. V lost 3 bases and J 5 bases, leaving 3 bases between the germline ends. The CDR3 has 11 amino acids. The CDR3 here is CASSFLDTQYF. CDR3 nucleotide sequence: TGTGCCAGCAGCTTCCTAGATACGCAGTATTTT.

CDR3 nucleotides: TGTGCCAGCAGTTTGCTCGCAGGGTCGGATCAGCCCCAGCATTTT. As protein: CASSLLAGSDQPQHF. V and J are TRBV2 and TRBJ1-5; perhaps TRBD1 as D (5 bases). In germline, CDR1 is SNHLY, CDR2 FYNNEI. This CDR3 contains 15 residues. The ends were cut back, 5 bases at V and 5 bases at J, with 16 bases in the middle.

This chain connects TRBV27 to TRBJ2-1; maybe TRBD2 (5 bases). V gave up 8 bases and J gave up 5 bases, with 7 bases separating them. Germline V gene data show CDR1 as MNHEY and CDR2 as SMNVEV (reference sequence). The CDR3 length is 11 residues. CDR3 nucleotide sequence: TGTGCCAGCTGGCGGGACAATGAGCAGTTCTTC. Amino acids: CASWRDNEQFF.

The chain is built from TRBV7-3 and TRBJ1-2; D is possibly TRBD1 (5 bases). Between the trimmed V and J ends, which lost 5 bases and 8 bases, there was a span of 18 bases. Germline CDR1 SGHTA, CDR2 FQGTGA. This CDR3 region has 14 residues. CDR3 nucleotides: TGTGCCAGCAGCCCCCCCGGCAGGGTAGTAGGCTACACCTTC. It translates to CASSPPGRVVGYTF.

V is TRBV6-5 and J is TRBJ1-5; tentatively, D is TRBD1 (5 bases). Germline-derived CDR1 and CDR2 are MNHEY and SVGAGI. This CDR3 has 14 residues. The V end was cut by 0 bases, the J end by 7 bases, with 10 bases between. This chain's CDR3 is CASSYSRGKQPQHF. The CDR3 bases are TGTGCCAGCAGTTACTCGAGGGGAAAGCAGCCCCAGCATTTT.

The rearrangement joins TRBV30 to TRBJ1-6, with D maybe TRBD1 (6 bases). Germline CDR1 reads GTSNPN; CDR2 reads SVGIG (reference sequence). The CDR3 sequence is 15 residues long. Trimming left V 5 bases short and J 6 bases short, with 17 bases between. The CDR3 protein is CAWHRDKGGNSPLHF. In nucleotides, the CDR3 is TGTGCCTGGCATCGGGACAAGGGTGGTAATTCACCCCTCCACTTT.

Only a few counts were recorded for this clone. Other nucleotide sequences from this sample produce the same CDR3. The CDR3 region has the DNA TGCGCCAGCAGCTTGTTGCCGAACACTGAAGCTTTCTTT. Its protein is CASSLLPNTEAFF. V and J are TRBV5-1 and TRBJ1-1; D is uncertain. Trimming took off 1 base at V and 1 base at J, with 5 bases between the two ends. Germline loops: CDR1 SGHRS, CDR2 YFSETQ. CDR3 length equals 13 residues.

As to this clone: The sample carries other DNA sequences with the same CDR3. The chain couples TRBV28 to TRBJ2-3; D ambiguous. The ends were cut back, 2 bases at V and 6 bases at J, with 12 bases in the middle. Per germline, CDR1 MDHEN and CDR2 SYDVKM. The length of the CDR3 is 14 residues. The CDR3 sequence is CASSLGGAGDTQYF. The CDR3 DNA follows: TGTGCCAGCAGTTTAGGCGGTGCAGGCGATACGCAGTATTTT.

This chain uses TRBV29-1 with TRBJ1-1, with TRBD1 as a possible D gene (6 bases). The CDR3 contains 15 residues. Germline assignment: CDR1 SQVTM and CDR2 ANQGSEA. V was pared by 6 bases and J by 3 bases, with 20 bases between. The CDR3 DNA follows: TGCAGCGTAGCCGTTCTGGGGGGGCGCGACACTGAAGCTTTCTTT. Translating it yields CSVAVLGGRDTEAFF.

A note on this clone: In the same sample, other DNA sequences code for this CDR3. The V call is TRBV7-2, the J call TRBJ2-1, with 7 bases identical to TRBD2. With V trimmed by 3 bases and J by 4 bases, 6 bases remained unmatched. Germline loops: CDR1 SGHTA, CDR2 FQGNSA. There are 15 residues in the CDR3. The CDR3 sequence is CASSLASGTYNEQFF. The DNA of the CDR3 is TGTGCCAGCAGCTTGGCTAGCGGAACATACAATGAGCAGTTCTTC.

This clone has just a few counts. This specimen includes other DNA sequences encoding the same CDR3. V gene TRBV7-9 combines with J gene TRBJ1-1; D uncertain. Germline values: CDR1 SEHNR, CDR2 FQNEAQ (reference sequence). Trimming cost V 2 bases and J 1 base, with 5 bases left between them. This CDR3 contains 13 residues. The chain's CDR3 is CASSLRENTEAFF. In DNA form, the CDR3 reads TGTGCCAGCAGCTTAAGGGAGAACACTGAAGCTTTCTTT.

V and J are TRBV11-2 and TRBJ2-3, with 8 positions matching TRBD2. V gave up 5 bases and J gave up 3 bases; unmatched junction bases: 10. CDR3 length: 16 amino acids. Looked up from germline, CDR1 is SGHAT and CDR2 is FQNNGV. DNA of the CDR3: TGTGCCAGCAGCCCGGGACTAGTCCGAGGGACAGATACGCAGTATTTT. Amino acid sequence: CASSPGLVRGTDTQYF.

The chain links TRBV28 to TRBJ2-7, with 9 bases lining up with TRBD1. The CDR3 sequence is 15 residues long. The germline V gene has CDR1 MDHEN and CDR2 SYDVKM. Trimming removed 6 bases from V and 0 bases from J; junction bases left unmatched: 6. The CDR3 loop is CASRDGQGNSYEQYF. CDR3 sequence (DNA): TGTGCCAGCAGAGACGGACAGGGGAACTCCTACGAGCAGTACTTC.

The gene calls are TRBV11-2 and TRBJ2-1; possible D gene TRBD1, 5 bases. CDR1 is SGHAT and CDR2 is FQNNGV in the germline V gene. This CDR3 is built from 15 residues. The V and J ends lost 4 bases and 0 bases respectively, with 10 bases between them. The DNA of the CDR3 is TGTGCCAGCAGCTCACGGCAGGGCTCCTACAATGAGCAGTTCTTC. This translates into CASSSRQGSYNEQFF.

This clone came up once. Other DNA sequences in the same sample also yield this CDR3. The V and J genes are TRBV30 and TRBJ2-5; 7 bases agree with TRBD2. The length of the CDR3 is 13 residues. CDR1 is GTSNPN, CDR2 SVGIG, per germline (reference sequence). Trimming took 1 base from V and 2 from J; bases not matched to a gene: 1. CDR3 amino acids: CAWSGGLQETQYF. The DNA of the CDR3 is TGTGCCTGGAGTGGGGGACTACAAGAGACCCAGTACTTC.

J is TRBJ2-7 and V is TRBV28; D possibly corresponds to TRBD1 (5 bases). The length of the CDR3 is 14 residues. In germline, CDR1 is MDHEN, CDR2 SYDVKM. Between the trimmed V and J ends, which lost 7 bases and 7 bases, there was a span of 20 bases. Here the CDR3 reads CASTTSGKGLEQYF. CDR3 nucleotides: TGTGCCAGCACCACCTCAGGGAAGGGGCTTGAGCAGTACTTC.

This chain links TRBV27 with TRBJ2-2, with D unresolved. This CDR3 region has 13 residues. Trimming took off 4 bases at V and 6 bases at J, with 9 bases between the two ends. Germline CDR1 MNHEY, CDR2 SMNVEV (reference sequence). The CDR3 loop reads CASSYWDSGELFF. The CDR3 DNA follows: TGTGCCAGCAGTTACTGGGATTCCGGGGAGCTGTTTTTT.

CDR3 residues: CASSVASGQGRETQYF. CDR3 DNA: TGTGCCAGCAGCGTAGCCTCGGGACAGGGACGGGAGACCCAGTACTTC. V and J are TRBV9 and TRBJ2-5; 9 bases are a match to TRBD1. The CDR3 loop spans 16 amino acids. V shed 0 bases, J shed 5 bases, and the junction held 8 bases outside the gene matches. Germline assignment: CDR1 SGDLS and CDR2 YYNGEE.

The rearrangement links TRBV4-3 to TRBJ2-3; no clear D. This CDR3 is 13 amino acids long. Trimming pared 0 bases from V and 4 bases from J, leaving 5 bases between. Germline V gene lookup returns CDR1 LGHNA and CDR2 YSLEER. This CDR3 is CASSQEYADTQYF. The CDR3, as DNA: TGCGCCAGCAGCCAAGAGTATGCAGATACGCAGTATTTT.

The chain joins TRBV2 to TRBJ1-5, with 8 positions matching TRBD1. V trimming: 7 bases; J trimming: 1 base; junction bases outside the gene matches: 6. In germline, CDR1 is SNHLY, CDR2 FYNNEI. The CDR3 is 15 residues long. The CDR3 region is CASTPGTGSNQPQHF. CDR3 in DNA: TGTGCCAGCACCCCCGGGACAGGAAGCAATCAGCCCCAGCATTTT. The full variable domain, in which reference TRBV2 and TRBJ1-5 provide the parts outside the CDR3, is EPEVTQTPSHQVTQMGQEVILRCVPISNHLYFYWYRQILGQKVEFLVSFYNNEISEKSEIFDDQFSVERPDGSNFTLKIRSTKLEDSAMYFCASTPGTGSNQPQHFGDGTRLSIL.